This T cell receptor beta chain emerged from a study of blood T cell repertoires in COVID-19. Looking at the study overall: COVID-19 samples, acute and convalescent, were from the United States, Italy and Spain. PBMCs, B-cell-depleted T cells, or T cells provided the cDNA or gDNA that made up the material.

Study processing details: Reference gene primer amplification in the assay estimated nucleated cell counts. Sequencing was performed with immunoSEQ multiplex PCR; in TCRdb, only in-frame clones are kept and a portion is missing. V and J calls plus clone size are reproduced from that table; the DNA served to infer D and trimming. Of about 160,000 clones listed, approximately 88% are singletons. The CDR3 sequence is 12 residues long. The V gene's germline CDR1 is MDHEN and CDR2 SYDVKM. Sequenced sample: peripheral blood. This TCR was sampled from a woman aged 55-69 years who had recovered from COVID-19. This chain links TRBV28 with TRBJ1-4; a possible D gene is TRBD1 (6 bases). This CDR3 is CAGGRVNEKLFF. In DNA form, the CDR3 reads TGTGCTGGGGGCAGGGTTAATGAAAAACTGTTTTTT.